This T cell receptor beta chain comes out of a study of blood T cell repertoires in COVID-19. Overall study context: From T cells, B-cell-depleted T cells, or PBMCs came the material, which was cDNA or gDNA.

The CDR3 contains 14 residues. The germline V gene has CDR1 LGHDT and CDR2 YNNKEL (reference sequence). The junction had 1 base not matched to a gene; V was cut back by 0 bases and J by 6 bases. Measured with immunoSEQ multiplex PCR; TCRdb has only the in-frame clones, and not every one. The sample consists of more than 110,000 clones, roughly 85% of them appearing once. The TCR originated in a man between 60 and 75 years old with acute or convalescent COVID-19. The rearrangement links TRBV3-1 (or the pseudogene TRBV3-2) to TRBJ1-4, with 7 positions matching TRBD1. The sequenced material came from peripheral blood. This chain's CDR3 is CASSQDGTDEKLFF. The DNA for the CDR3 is TGTGCCAGCAGCCAAGATGGGACAGATGAAAAACTGTTTTTT.